What follows is one T cell receptor beta chain and its context. The sample carries other DNA sequences with the same CDR3. These data originate in a study of shared clonotypes between healthy human individuals. Study at large: For every donor, three CD4 naive, three CD4 memory, two CD8 naive and one CD8 memory plates were used.

Positive CCR7 selection of CD45RO-negative cells yielded the naive CD8 cells, and terminally differentiated effector memory CD45RA+ cells were excluded. The data were produced by immunoSEQ multiplex PCR, yet TCRdb's version contains in-frame clones alone and is incomplete. The sample has hundreds of thousands of clones; 96% are singletons. This TCR came from a man younger than 45 in good health. Sequenced sample: naive CD8+ T cells sorted from blood.

The CDR3: CASSFGTSGTGELFF. The CDR3 DNA reads as TGTGCCAGCAGCTTTGGGACTAGCGGCACCGGGGAGCTGTTTTTT. The J gene is TRBJ2-2, the V gene TRBV7-7; TRBD2 matches at 11 bases. V lost 3 bases, J lost 4 bases, and 1 base stayed unmatched. The CDR3 is made up of 15 amino acids. The V gene's germline CDR1 is SSHAT and CDR2 FNYEAQ (reference sequence).